This T cell receptor (beta chain) is drawn from a study of T cells in Graves' hyperthyroidism and ophthalmopathy. Amplified regions were TCR beta CDR3 sequences from RNA transcripts. The TCR CDR3 was amplified in a first-round RT-PCR using the HTBI primer set. TCRdb used MiXCR to reprocess the multiplex PCR reads, holding one entry per CDR3 protein. Found here are roughly 840,000 distinct CDR3 sequences, over 35% of them singletons; the top ten hold over 8%. As for this clonotype: Its antigen is not identified.

CDR1 and CDR2 from the germline V gene are LNHDA and SQIVND (reference sequence). Trimming removed 7 bases from V and 4 bases from J, with 22 bases in between. The CDR3 spans 16 residues. Study findings and constraints: In simple terms, a model built on 13 V-J features told ophthalmopathy apart from stable hyperthyroidism.

Each 10 ml fresh peripheral blood draw supplied the PBMCs. The chain is built from TRBV19 and TRBJ1-1; D gene unclear. The clonotype comes from a man aged 18 to 35 with Graves' hyperthyroidism. Material: blood. The DNA for the CDR3 is TGTGCCAGTACCACCGAGGCGGTTTTAATTTTCACTGAAGCTTTCTTT. This gives the protein CASTTEAVLIFTEAFF.